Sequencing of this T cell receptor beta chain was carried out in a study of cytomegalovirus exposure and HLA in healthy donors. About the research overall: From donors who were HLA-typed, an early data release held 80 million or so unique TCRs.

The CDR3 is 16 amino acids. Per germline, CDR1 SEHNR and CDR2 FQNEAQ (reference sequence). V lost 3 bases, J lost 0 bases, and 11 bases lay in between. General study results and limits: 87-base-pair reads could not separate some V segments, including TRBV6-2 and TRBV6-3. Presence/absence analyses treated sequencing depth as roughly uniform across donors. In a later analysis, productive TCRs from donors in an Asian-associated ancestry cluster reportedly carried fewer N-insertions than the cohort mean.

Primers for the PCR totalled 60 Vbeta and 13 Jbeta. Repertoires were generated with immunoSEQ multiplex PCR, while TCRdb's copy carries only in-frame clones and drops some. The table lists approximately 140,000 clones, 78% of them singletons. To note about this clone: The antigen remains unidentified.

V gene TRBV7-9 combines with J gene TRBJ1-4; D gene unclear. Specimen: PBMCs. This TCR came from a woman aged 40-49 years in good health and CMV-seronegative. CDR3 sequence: CASSFIGGSTNEKLFF. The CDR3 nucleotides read TGTGCCAGCAGCTTCATAGGCGGTTCAACTAATGAAAAACTGTTTTTT.